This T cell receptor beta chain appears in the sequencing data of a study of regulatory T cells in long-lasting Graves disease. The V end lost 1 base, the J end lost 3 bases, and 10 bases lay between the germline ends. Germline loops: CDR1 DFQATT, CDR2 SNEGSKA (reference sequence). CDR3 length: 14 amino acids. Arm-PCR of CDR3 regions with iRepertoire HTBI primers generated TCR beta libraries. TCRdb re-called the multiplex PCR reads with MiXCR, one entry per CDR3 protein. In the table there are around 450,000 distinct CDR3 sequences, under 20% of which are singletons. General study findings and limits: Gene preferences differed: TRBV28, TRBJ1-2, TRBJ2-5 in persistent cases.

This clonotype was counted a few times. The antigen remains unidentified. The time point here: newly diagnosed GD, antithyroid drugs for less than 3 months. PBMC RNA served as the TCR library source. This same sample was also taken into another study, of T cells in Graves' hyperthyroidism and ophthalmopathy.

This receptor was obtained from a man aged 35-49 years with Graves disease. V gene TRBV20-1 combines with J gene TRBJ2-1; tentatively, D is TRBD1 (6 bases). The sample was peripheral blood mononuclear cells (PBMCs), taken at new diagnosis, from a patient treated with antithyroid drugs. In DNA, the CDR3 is TGCAGTGCTAGAGCTACAGGGTTCTACAATGAGCAGTTCTTC. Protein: CSARATGFYNEQFF.